These 6 T cell receptor beta chains originate from one sample sequenced in a study of human T cells and chemical hapten exposure. Time point specified: pre-sensitization, week 0. Treatment specified: therapeutic diphenylcyclopropenone sensitization with weekly scalp DPC. MiXCR was run by TCRdb on the RACE reads, yielding one entry per CDR3 protein. The sample includes roughly 380,000 distinct CDR3 sequences, more than 4.5% seen only once; the top ten take approximately 2.4%. The sequencing here drew on whole blood, taken in connection with sensitization to the hapten diphenylcyclopropenone (DPC). The receptors stem from a woman in her forties or fifties with alopecia areata. Some clones in this sample may be carry-over from other donors' samples.

This clonotype occurred a few times. The gene calls are TRBV7-9 and TRBJ2-7, with 7 bases identical to TRBD2. The V and J ends lost 5 bases and 7 bases, in that order; junction bases with no gene match: 5. This CDR3 has 12 amino acids. The germline V gene has CDR1 SEHNR and CDR2 FQNEAQ (reference sequence). CDR3 coding DNA: TGTGCCAGCAGCGCAGCGGGGTCGGAGCAGTACTTC. It codes for CASSAAGSEQYF.

This clonotype was observed at least ten times. This chain joins TRBV6-2 or TRBV6-3 and TRBJ2-3, with a weak D call TRBD1 (7 bases). The CDR3 runs 18 residues. Trimming left V 2 bases short and J 3 bases short, with 21 bases between. Germline-derived CDR1 and CDR2 are MNHEY and SVGEGT. The CDR3 region is CASSYGPGGSASTDTQYF. CDR3 DNA sequence: TGTGCCAGCAGTTACGGACCAGGGGGGTCAGCGTCTACAGATACGCAGTATTTT.

This clonotype has just a few counts. V and J are TRBV2 and TRBJ1-2; D remains ambiguous. CDR1 is SNHLY, CDR2 FYNNEI, per germline. The CDR3 extends over 13 amino acids. Trimming took off 5 bases at V and 7 bases at J, with 14 bases between the two ends. In DNA, the CDR3 is TGTGCCAGCAGTCAAAAGGCAAGCCTTGGCTACACCTTC. It encodes CASSQKASLGYTF.

In this sample, this clonotype turned up many times. The chain links TRBV6-4 to TRBJ1-2, with no clear D. Germline V CDR1 and CDR2: MRHNA, SNTAGT. V was trimmed by 0 bases and J by 6 bases, leaving 14 bases between them. This CDR3 has 15 residues. The CDR3 loop is CASSDSTVRLHGYTF. CDR3 sequence (DNA): TGTGCCAGCAGTGACTCCACAGTGCGACTCCATGGCTACACCTTC.

The sample holds a few counts of this clonotype. This chain links TRBV20-1 with TRBJ1-1, with D hard to call. Trimming stripped 4 bases from V and 4 bases from J, with 7 bases between. This CDR3 region has 11 residues. Per germline, CDR1 DFQATT and CDR2 SNEGSKA (reference sequence). As DNA, the CDR3 is TGCAGTGCTAAATCTACCACTGAAGCTTTCTTT. Its protein product is CSAKSTTEAFF.

This clonotype was found a few times. The chain employs TRBV7-9 and TRBJ2-5; perhaps D is TRBD1 or TRBD2 (6 bases each). The germline V and J ends were trimmed by 7 bases and 4 bases, with 13 bases remaining between them. This CDR3 has 13 residues. Germline V gene lookup returns CDR1 SEHNR and CDR2 FQNEAQ (reference sequence). Written as DNA, the CDR3 is TGTGCCAGCAAACTAAAGGGGGGAGAGACCCAGTACTTC. It specifies CASKLKGGETQYF. Full variable domain (missing parts from reference TRBV7-9 and TRBJ2-5): DTGVSQNPRHKITKRGQNVTFRCDPISEHNRLYWYRQTLGQGPEFLTYFQNEAQLEKSRLLSDRFSAERPKGSFSTLEIQRTEQGDSAMYLCASKLKGGETQYFGPGTRLLVL.